Listed below are T cell receptor beta chains from one sample, sequenced in a study of shared clonotypes between healthy human individuals. Clones were sequenced by immunoSEQ multiplex PCR, and TCRdb holds only the in-frame ones, with some missing. The sample includes millions of clones, around 93% of them seen just once. Sequencing was done on a sample of naive CD8+ T cells from PBMCs. The receptors were sampled from a man aged 18-30 years in good health. Some clones in this sample may be carry-over from other donors' samples. The CDR3 runs from the conserved cysteine through the conserved F or W. Clone size is not always given. Where it is, it says once, few, many or a class for expanded clones.

j_call: TRBJ1-3
v_call: TRBV6-5
clone_size: .
cdr3_aa: CASSYNGGTGNTIYF

j_call: TRBJ2-7
v_call: TRBV15
clone_size: .
cdr3_aa: CATSPSRSVEQYF

j_call: TRBJ1-2
v_call: TRBV7-9
clone_size: .
cdr3_aa: CASSLSGIGYGYTF

j_call: TRBJ2-6
v_call: TRBV4-3
clone_size: .
cdr3_aa: CASSQVKYGIIGANVLTF

j_call: .
v_call: TRBV29-1
clone_size: .
cdr3_aa: CSVAGSHEQYF

j_call: TRBJ1-1
v_call: TRBV5-1
clone_size: .
cdr3_aa: CASSPKTVGDMNTEAFF

j_call: TRBJ2-7
v_call: TRBV27
clone_size: .
cdr3_aa: CASSLLQDEHYEQYF

j_call: TRBJ2-1
v_call: TRBV7-9
clone_size: once
cdr3_aa: CASSPAGTMKVNEQFF

j_call: TRBJ1-2
v_call: TRBV27
clone_size: once
cdr3_aa: CASSMTGTNYGYTF

j_call: TRBJ2-7
v_call: TRBV9
clone_size: .
cdr3_aa: CASSVSGGGEQYF

j_call: TRBJ2-5
v_call: TRBV27
clone_size: .
cdr3_aa: CASRDRPSQETQYF

j_call: TRBJ1-5
v_call: TRBV7-8
clone_size: .
cdr3_aa: CASSWGLISSGNQPQHF

j_call: TRBJ1-1
v_call: TRBV7-9
clone_size: .
cdr3_aa: CASSSPGFYSWGTEAFF